Each of the 13 T cell receptor beta chains below was sequenced from the same sample in a study of read filtering for tumor transcriptome and immune sequencing. From approximately 400 ng of RNA, a library with molecular barcoded alpha/delta and beta/gamma adaptors was made. TCRdb processed the reads anew with MiXCR; each CDR3 protein has one entry. The table shows tens of thousands of distinct CDR3 sequences, with 14% occurring only once. Sequenced: a population of CD138-negative cells sorted from bone marrow. These receptors were collected from a donor at least 40 years old with multiple myeloma.

This clonotype has a count of ten or more. The chain carries TRBV9 and TRBJ2-2, with D unresolved. Germline CDR1 SGDLS, CDR2 YYNGEE. This CDR3 region has 14 residues. V gave up 4 bases and J gave up 4 bases, with 11 bases separating them. The CDR3 bases are TGTGCCAGCAGCTCAGACGTCCCCACCGGGGAGCTGTTTTTT. Translating gives CASSSDVPTGELFF.

This clonotype appeared many times. This chain links TRBV3-1 with TRBJ1-3, with D possibly being TRBD1 (5 bases). This CDR3 has 13 residues. CDR1 LGHDT and CDR2 YNNKEL come from the germline V gene (reference sequence). V was shortened by 7 bases and J by 1 base, with 8 bases between the two germline ends. CDR3 in amino acids: CASTQGSGNTIYF. The DNA for the CDR3 is TGTGCCAGCACCCAGGGTTCTGGAAACACCATATATTTT.

This clonotype has at least ten counts. The CDR3 DNA follows: TGCAGCGTTGGAGGACAGTGGGGATCAAGTGAGCAGTTCTTC. Translated, it gives CSVGGQWGSSEQFF. The chain carries TRBV29-1 and TRBJ2-1, with D maybe TRBD1 (6 bases). V was shortened by 4 bases and J by 9 bases, with 19 bases between the two germline ends. There are 14 residues in the CDR3. Germline V gene lookup returns CDR1 SQVTM and CDR2 ANQGSEA.

About this clonotype: A read error may explain this, as a much larger clone is one base away. The chain uses TRBV7-9 and TRBJ2-3; the D gene is possibly TRBD1 (5 bases). Trimming removed 3 bases at V and 8 bases at J, with 15 bases between. The CDR3 runs to 14 residues. Germline lookup yields CDR1 SEHNR and CDR2 FQNEAQ (reference sequence). The CDR3 DNA reads TGTGCCAGCAGCTTCGATGGGGCTGCAGGTACGCAGTATTTT. Its protein is CASSFDGAAGTQYF. Drawing the rest from reference TRBV7-9 and TRBJ2-3, the complete variable domain is DTGVSQNPRHKITKRGQNVTFRCDPISEHNRLYWYRQTLGQGPEFLTYFQNEAQLEKSRLLSDRFSAERPKGSFSTLEIQRTEQGDSAMYLCASSFDGAAGTQYFGPGTRLTVL.

This clonotype was observed many times. The gene calls are TRBV6-6 and TRBJ2-5; TRBD2 aligns across 9 bases. V trimming: 7 bases; J trimming: 6 bases; junction bases outside the gene matches: 12. From germline, CDR1 is MNHNY and CDR2 SVGAGI (reference sequence). The CDR3 extends over 15 amino acids. The CDR3 DNA sequence: TGTGCCAGCACCCCGGGCGGGGGGGGCGTAAAGACCCAGTACTTC. It is translated as CASTPGGGGVKTQYF.

On this clonotype: At one end the junction does not follow the germline gene, possibly because of a read error. This chain uses TRBV5-5 with TRBJ2-3; tentative D call: TRBD1 (5 bases). From germline, CDR1 is SGHKS and CDR2 YYEKEE (reference sequence). This CDR3 is 13 amino acids long. This CDR3 reads CASSPGSTGTQYF. CDR3 DNA sequence: TGTGCCAGCAGCCCGGGTAGCACAGGTACGCAGTACTTT. The entire variable domain, with the rest obtained from reference TRBV5-5 and TRBJ2-3, is as follows: DAGVTQSPTHLIKTRGQQVTLRCSPISGHKSVSWYQQVLGQGPQFIFQYYEKEERGRGNFPDRFSARQFPNYSSELNVNALLLGDSALYLCASSPGSTGTQYFGPGTRLTVL.

This clonotype was counted ten times or more. The CDR3 protein is CASSEVGENYGYTF. The CDR3 coding sequence is TGTGCCAGCTCAGAAGTGGGGGAGAACTATGGCTACACCTTC. The chain links TRBV18 to TRBJ1-2, with D possibly matching TRBD1 (5 bases). V lost 5 bases to trimming and J lost 2 bases, with 12 bases between them. Germline V gene lookup returns CDR1 KGHSH and CDR2 LQKENI. The CDR3 length is 14 residues.

The sample holds a few counts of this clonotype. Since a much larger clone is just one base distant, this may be a read error. V and J are TRBV20-1 and TRBJ2-2; tentatively, D is TRBD2 (7 bases). Germline V gene lookup returns CDR1 DFQATT and CDR2 SNEGSKA (reference sequence). This CDR3 has 18 amino acids. Trimming left V 0 bases short and J 3 bases short, with 20 bases between. This chain's CDR3 is CSARDLASAGADTGELFF. CDR3 nucleotides: TGCAGTGCTAGAGATCTGGCTAGCGCGGGGGCTGACACCGGGGAGCTGTTTTTT.

The sample holds many counts of this clonotype. This chain connects TRBV12-3 or TRBV12-4 to TRBJ2-5, with a possible D match to TRBD2 (6 bases). This CDR3 spans 13 amino acids. Trimming cost V 3 bases and J 4 bases, with 9 bases left between them. CDR3 amino acids: CASSLGEAETQYF. The CDR3 DNA reads as TGTGCCAGCAGTTTGGGGGAGGCAGAGACCCAGTACTTC.

This clonotype was observed many times. The chain links TRBV5-1 to TRBJ2-2, with TRBD1 matching over 7 bases. The CDR3 covers 15 residues. Germline lookup yields CDR1 SGHRS and CDR2 YFSETQ. V dropped 1 base and J dropped 0; count of bases not matched to a gene: 0. In nucleotides, the CDR3 is TGCGCCAGCAGCTTGAGGGGGCCGAACACCGGGGAGCTGTTTTTT. This encodes CASSLRGPNTGELFF.

Comment on this clonotype: With a much larger clone just one base away, this may be a read error. This rearrangement joins TRBV27 to TRBJ2-7; D is ambiguous. The CDR3 is 12 amino acids. The germline gives CDR1 MNHEY, CDR2 SMNVEV (reference sequence). The CDR3 DNA reads TGTGGCAGCAGTCGAAACAGCTACGAGCAGTACTTC. Its translation: CGSSRNSYEQYF.

This clonotype occurred many times. V usage is TRBV5-6 and J usage is TRBJ2-3; a weak D match, TRBD2 (5 bases). In germline, CDR1 is SGHDT, CDR2 YYEEEE. Trimming shortened V by 2 bases and J by 0 bases, and 13 bases separated the two germline ends. This CDR3 has 16 amino acids. CDR3 in amino acids: CASSFSYGVSTDTQYF. As DNA, the CDR3 is TGTGCCAGCAGCTTTTCTTACGGGGTTAGCACAGATACGCAGTATTTT.

As for this clonotype: It may be a read error: a sequence one base away is much more abundant. V is TRBV5-1 and J is TRBJ1-1, with D hard to call. This CDR3 contains 12 residues. In germline, CDR1 is SGHRS, CDR2 YFSETQ. CDR3 in DNA: TGCGCCAGCAGGCGAGAGAACACTGGAGCTTTCTTT. Encoded protein: CASRRENTGAFF. Full variable domain (rest looked up from reference TRBV5-1 and TRBJ1-1): KAGVTQTPRYLIKTRGQQVTLSCSPISGHRSVSWYQQTPGQGLQFLFEYFSETQRNKGNFPGRFSGRQFSNSRSEMNVSTLELGDSALYLCASRRENTGAFFGQGTRLTVV.